This entry lists 20 T cell receptor beta chains sequenced from one sample in a study of Graves' ophthalmopathy and Graves' hyperthyroidism. Amplification of the TCR beta CDR3 regions used RNA transcripts (as template). Amplification began with first-round RT-PCR using HTBI primers, then second-round multiplex PCR was performed. One entry per CDR3 protein, called by TCRdb with MiXCR from the multiplex PCR reads. The profile shows about 400,000 distinct CDR3 sequences, approximately 16% of them singletons. The sample was peripheral blood. The receptors stem from a woman in her late teens or twenties with Graves' ophthalmopathy.

This clonotype has a count of ten or more. This chain connects TRBV11-2 to TRBJ2-7; 9 bases are a match to TRBD1. This CDR3 has 17 residues. Germline assignment: CDR1 SGHAT and CDR2 FQNNGV. With V trimmed by 6 bases and J by 0 bases, 12 bases remained unmatched. The CDR3 DNA follows: TGTGCCAGCAGATCACTGACAGGGGGTAAAAGCTCCTACGAGCAGTACTTC. This translates into CASRSLTGGKSSYEQYF.

This clonotype was counted ten times or more. V gene TRBV20-1 combines with J gene TRBJ2-7; D is unresolved. Trimming shortened V by 0 bases and J by 3 bases, and 9 bases separated the two germline ends. The length of the CDR3 is 13 residues. CDR1 and CDR2 from the germline V gene are DFQATT and SNEGSKA (reference sequence). CDR3 in amino acids: CSAREGLDYEQYF. CDR3 coding DNA: TGCAGTGCTAGAGAAGGGCTAGACTACGAGCAGTACTTC.

This clonotype was detected ten times or more. This chain links TRBV5-1 with TRBJ2-5, with D uncertain. This CDR3 spans 15 amino acids. Germline V lookup: CDR1 SGHRS, CDR2 YFSETQ. Deletions cut 0 bases from V and 3 bases from J, with 12 bases between. In nucleotides, the CDR3 is TGCGCCAGCAGCTTGGAGCCCAGGTCGAAAGAGACCCAGTACTTC. Translating it yields CASSLEPRSKETQYF.

At least ten counts were recorded for this clonotype. V is TRBV6-2 or TRBV6-3 and J is TRBJ2-1, with TRBD2 as a possible D gene (5 bases). Germline V gene sequence: CDR1 MNHEY, CDR2 SVGEGT. The CDR3 spans 13 residues. Trimming removed 9 bases at V and 5 bases at J, with 14 bases between. Written as DNA, the CDR3 is TGTGCCAGTTCCCGCGGACTTCACAATGAGCAGTTCTTC. It translates to CASSRGLHNEQFF.

This clonotype appeared once. This chain connects TRBV27 to TRBJ2-7, with TRBD2 identical over 8 bases. V was pared by 4 bases and J by 4 bases, with 21 bases of the junction left unmatched. The germline V gene encodes CDR1 MNHEY and CDR2 SMNVEV (reference sequence). The CDR3 has 19 amino acids. The CDR3 reads CASSSSTRFGRALRYEQYF. As DNA, the CDR3 is TGTGCCAGCAGTTCATCGACTAGGTTCGGGAGGGCCCTCAGGTACGAGCAGTACTTC.

The chain links TRBV19 to TRBJ1-2, with D unclear. Looked up from germline, CDR1 is LNHDA and CDR2 is SQIVND (reference sequence). The CDR3 has 15 residues. V lost 4 bases to trimming and J lost 6 bases, with 18 bases between them. CDR3 coding DNA: TGTGCCAGTAGTACGTCCCCAATCCCTTATGATGGCTACACCTTC. Protein sequence: CASSTSPIPYDGYTF.

This clonotype was detected many times. V is TRBV19 and J is TRBJ2-2; the D gene is possibly TRBD2 (5 bases). The V gene's germline CDR1 is LNHDA and CDR2 SQIVND (reference sequence). The V gene lost 4 bases and the J gene lost 0 bases, with 24 bases spanning the gap. CDR3 size: 20 residues. CDR3 DNA: TGTGCCAGTAGTAACCCCTCCGGGGTAGGAGAGCTCGCGAACACCGGGGAGCTGTTTTTT. Translated: CASSNPSGVGELANTGELFF.

The chain carries TRBV20-1 and TRBJ2-5; 7 nucleotides align to TRBD1. The CDR3 spans 14 residues. Germline CDR1 is DFQATT and CDR2 is SNEGSKA (reference sequence). Trimming took 4 bases from V and 3 from J; bases not matched to a gene: 8. CDR3 bases: TGCAGTGCTACCTCGGGACAGTACGAAGAGACCCAGTACTTC. Its translation: CSATSGQYEETQYF.

This clonotype was seen repeatedly, ten times or more. This chain uses TRBV27 with TRBJ1-2, with TRBD1 identical over 7 bases. Losses at the gene ends were 0 bases for V and 8 bases for J; bases not matched to a gene: 6. This CDR3 comprises 14 residues. CDR1 is MNHEY and CDR2 is SMNVEV in the germline V gene (reference sequence). In DNA, the CDR3 is TGTGCCAGCAGTTTATCGAGAGGGGGCAAGGGCTACACCTTC. It yields the protein CASSLSRGGKGYTF.

The V gene is TRBV30, the J gene TRBJ1-1; 9 positions agree with TRBD1. The CDR3 sequence is 19 residues long. Germline-derived CDR1 and CDR2 are GTSNPN and SVGIG (reference sequence). Trimming at V came to 2 bases and at J to 4 bases, leaving 20 bases not matched to a gene. The CDR3 here is CAWSRRLGTGSGGGTEAFF. The CDR3 DNA reads as TGTGCCTGGAGTCGGCGACTTGGGACAGGGAGCGGCGGAGGCACTGAAGCTTTCTTT.

The rearrangement links TRBV6-5 to TRBJ1-6; D gene unclear. V lost 3 bases and J 5 bases, leaving 8 bases between the germline ends. Germline V gives CDR1 MNHEY, CDR2 SVGAGI. This CDR3 contains 14 residues. CDR3 sequence reads: CASSYWQNNSPLHF. DNA for the CDR3: TGTGCCAGCAGTTATTGGCAGAATAATTCACCCCTCCACTTT.

The chain combines TRBV5-1 with TRBJ2-7; perhaps TRBD1 as D (5 bases). CDR1 and CDR2 from the germline V gene are SGHRS and YFSETQ. The CDR3 totals 16 residues. The V end was cut by 1 base, the J end by 2 bases, with 16 bases between. CDR3 region: CASSLNLTGMAYEQYF. The DNA for the CDR3 is TGCGCCAGCAGCTTGAACCTCACAGGAATGGCCTACGAGCAGTACTTC.

V usage is TRBV6-5 and J usage is TRBJ2-7, with 8 bases identical to TRBD2. The CDR3 runs 17 residues. J lost 0 bases, V lost 3 bases, and 10 bases had no gene match. Germline V lookup: CDR1 MNHEY, CDR2 SVGAGI. As DNA, the CDR3 is TGTGCCAGCAGTTATCTTAGCGGGGCCACTAGCTCCTACGAGCAGTACTTC. Its translation is CASSYLSGATSSYEQYF.

The chain recombines TRBV27 with TRBJ2-1; the D gene is possibly TRBD2 (6 bases). Germline lookup yields CDR1 MNHEY and CDR2 SMNVEV (reference sequence). Trimming took 6 bases from V and 0 from J, leaving 9 bases between them. This CDR3 has 14 residues. The CDR3 reads CASRLRGSYNEQFF. CDR3 DNA: TGTGCCAGCAGATTGCGGGGCTCCTACAATGAGCAGTTCTTC.

This clonotype was counted at least ten times. The J gene is TRBJ2-7, the V gene TRBV12-3 or TRBV12-4; D remains unclear. This CDR3 region has 13 residues. Between the trimmed V and J ends, which lost 1 base and 7 bases, there was a span of 11 bases. The DNA for the CDR3 is TGTGCCAGCAGTTTAGTAACAGTCCGAGAGCAGTACTTC. Protein sequence: CASSLVTVREQYF.

This clonotype has ten or more counts. The rearrangement joins TRBV6-4 to TRBJ1-5, with D perhaps TRBD1 (6 bases). The CDR3 covers 17 residues. Per the germline V gene, CDR1 is MRHNA and CDR2 is SNTAGT. The germline V and J ends were trimmed by 6 bases and 0 bases, with 18 bases remaining between them. The CDR3 protein is CASRPFPGHDSNQPQHF. CDR3 DNA: TGTGCCAGCAGGCCTTTTCCGGGACACGATAGCAATCAGCCCCAGCATTTT.

This clonotype has ten or more counts. V gene TRBV7-2 combines with J gene TRBJ1-2; 10 positions agree with TRBD1. Looked up from germline, CDR1 is SGHTA and CDR2 is FQGNSA. Trimming at V came to 3 bases and at J to 4 bases, leaving 14 bases not matched to a gene. The CDR3 contains 18 residues. This CDR3 is CASSFTGTGEGSFYGYTF. The CDR3 nucleotides read TGTGCCAGCAGCTTTACTGGGACAGGGGAGGGGAGCTTCTATGGCTACACCTTC.

This sequence joins TRBV3-1 and TRBJ2-5; 8 bases agree with TRBD2. Germline CDR1 and CDR2: LGHDT and YNNKEL (reference sequence). The CDR3 is 17 amino acids. V was pared by 1 base and J by 1 base, with 8 bases of the junction left unmatched. This CDR3 reads CASSQVSSGSFQETQYF. Here the CDR3 DNA reads TGTGCCAGCAGCCAAGTCTCGAGCGGGAGTTTCCAAGAGACCCAGTACTTC.

At least ten counts were recorded for this clonotype. J is TRBJ1-1 and V is TRBV6-2 or TRBV6-3; D is unclear. The CDR3 is made up of 13 amino acids. V lost 8 bases and J 1 base, leaving 11 bases between the germline ends. Germline CDR1 is MNHEY and CDR2 is SVGEGT. This CDR3 reads CASRSSGNTEAFF. The DNA for the CDR3 is TGTGCCAGCCGCTCCTCGGGGAACACTGAAGCTTTCTTT.

This clonotype was picked up many times. At one boundary the junction diverges from the germline segment, which might be a read error. This sequence joins TRBV5-5 and TRBJ2-5; the match to TRBD1 covers 8 bases. This CDR3 contains 12 residues. Germline V gene sequence: CDR1 SGHKS, CDR2 YYEKEE (reference sequence). The DNA of the CDR3 is TGTGCCAGCAGCTTGGAGACAGGGGCCGTGAACTTC. It yields the protein CASSLETGAVNF.